This T cell receptor beta chain was recorded in a study of cytomegalovirus exposure and HLA in healthy donors. Study-level results: It was taken for granted in presence/absence analyses that sequencing depth across donors was roughly uniform.

As to this clone: As yet, its antigen is unknown.

The CDR3 length is 14 residues. The PCR ran on 60 Vbeta and 13 Jbeta primers. TCRdb's table, derived via immunoSEQ multiplex PCR, lists solely in-frame clones and lacks some. The table records approximately 170,000 clones, 75% to 90% of them present only once. The sequencing input was PBMCs. This TCR was recovered from a male donor in good health and CMV-seronegative. V and J are TRBV1 and TRBJ2-2; TRBD2, as called in the table, went unchecked against the DNA. TRBV1 is annotated as a pseudogene. The CDR3 DNA sequence: TGCACCAGCAGACTAGGGGGGGTCACCGGGGAGCTGTTTTTT. Amino acid sequence: CTSRLGGVTGELFF.